Presented here are 19 T cell receptor beta chains from one specimen sequenced in a study of beta chain features in type 1 diabetes. Isolated RNA was reverse transcribed in full, so expressed TCRB transcripts were sequenced. The assay was immunoSEQ multiplex PCR, and TCRdb's table has in-frame clones only and misses some. The repertoire holds some 44,000 clones, about half seen once, with less than 2.5% in the top ten. What was sequenced was Tregs from blood. These TCRs come from a woman between 18 and 29 years old in good health.

This clone was recorded a few times. The V gene is TRBV29-1, the J gene TRBJ1-1; no reliable D call. The CDR3 consists of 13 residues. Trimming cost V 1 base and J 3 bases, with 9 bases left between them. CDR1 is SQVTM, CDR2 ANQGSEA, per germline. The CDR3 is CSVEGQEYTEAFF. CDR3 sequence (DNA): TGCAGCGTTGAAGGGCAGGAATACACTGAAGCTTTCTTT.

The genes are TRBV6-1 and TRBJ1-5; tentative D call: TRBD1 (5 bases). The V end lost 7 bases, the J end lost 5 bases, and 18 bases lay between the germline ends. The germline V gene encodes CDR1 MNHNS and CDR2 SASEGT. This CDR3 spans 15 amino acids. This chain's CDR3 is CASIRGAQADQPQHF. CDR3 bases: TGTGCCAGCATAAGGGGCGCCCAGGCCGATCAGCCCCAGCATTTT.

This clone was seen a handful of times. The gene calls are TRBV30 and TRBJ2-1; 7 bases map to TRBD2. Per germline, CDR1 GTSNPN and CDR2 SVGIG (reference sequence). Unmatched junction bases numbered 6, after V lost 4 bases and J lost 0 bases. This CDR3 is 15 amino acids long. This chain's CDR3 is CAWTQASGSYNEQFF. DNA of the CDR3: TGTGCCTGGACTCAGGCTAGCGGCTCCTACAATGAGCAGTTCTTC. Together with reference TRBV30 and TRBJ2-1, the CDR3 gives the full variable domain: SQTIHQWPATLVQPVGSPLSLECTVEGTSNPNLYWYRQAAGRGLQLLFYSVGIGQISSEVPQNLSASRPQDRQFILSSKKLLLSDSGFYLCAWTQASGSYNEQFFGPGTRLTVL.

This clone is deemed medium-sized. The gene calls are TRBV2 and TRBJ1-2; tentatively, D is TRBD1 (6 bases). The CDR3 covers 13 residues. CDR1 SNHLY and CDR2 FYNNEI come from the germline V gene. The V end lost 8 bases, the J end lost 4 bases, and 14 bases lay between the germline ends. The CDR3 here is CASDAGQIYGYTF. The CDR3 DNA sequence: TGTGCCAGCGACGCCGGACAGATCTATGGCTACACCTTC.

The V and J genes are TRBV10-3 and TRBJ2-5; the D is unclear. Germline CDR1 reads ENHRY; CDR2 reads SYGVKD. The CDR3 is 13 residues long. V was trimmed by 5 bases and J by 4 bases, leaving 11 bases between them. The CDR3 protein is CAISLGVGETQYF. CDR3 DNA: TGTGCCATCAGTCTGGGCGTAGGAGAGACCCAGTACTTC.

The rearrangement uses TRBV4-2 and TRBJ2-7; 8 bases are a match to TRBD2. With V trimmed by 3 bases and J by 0 bases, 7 bases remained unmatched. Looked up from germline, CDR1 is LGHNA and CDR2 is YNFKEQ. CDR3 length: 16 residues. The CDR3 loop reads CASSQRASGPSYEQYF. The CDR3 nucleotides are TGTGCCAGCAGCCAGCGAGCTAGCGGGCCCTCCTACGAGCAGTACTTC.

By proportion, this clone is medium-sized (0.01 to 0.1%). The CDR3 sequence is CASSSVTDTQYF. The CDR3 nucleotides read TGTGCCAGCAGCTCAGTCACAGATACGCAGTATTTT. V gene TRBV5-8 combines with J gene TRBJ2-3; D unclear. This CDR3 comprises 12 residues. The V end lost 3 bases, the J end lost 2 bases, and 4 bases lay between the germline ends. Germline CDR1 and CDR2: SGHTS and YDEGEE.

On this clone itself: Different DNA sequences within this sample yield the same CDR3. The chain employs TRBV4-2 and TRBJ2-7, with 7 bases fitting TRBD2. Germline lookup yields CDR1 LGHNA and CDR2 YNFKEQ. This CDR3 has 16 amino acids. After removal of 4 bases from V and 6 bases from J, the junction contained 15 bases not matched to a gene. DNA of the CDR3: TGTGCCAGCAGCCCTTGCCGCGGGGGAGGGCCTTGCGAGCAGTACTTC. Amino acids: CASSPCRGGGPCEQYF.

This clone was seen a handful of times. This chain uses TRBV5-1 with TRBJ2-7; D may be TRBD2 (5 bases). Germline CDR1 reads SGHRS; CDR2 reads YFSETQ. The CDR3 contains 15 residues. V lost 0 bases to trimming and J lost 3 bases, with 13 bases between them. CDR3 region: CASSLEAAAYYEQYF. Written as DNA, the CDR3 is TGCGCCAGCAGCTTGGAAGCGGCAGCGTACTACGAGCAGTACTTC. Full variable domain (outside the CDR3, taken from reference TRBV5-1 and TRBJ2-7): KAGVTQTPRYLIKTRGQQVTLSCSPISGHRSVSWYQQTPGQGLQFLFEYFSETQRNKGNFPGRFSGRQFSNSRSEMNVSTLELGDSALYLCASSLEAAAYYEQYFGPGTRLTVT.

The V call is TRBV19, the J call TRBJ1-1, with 7 bases identical to TRBD1. The CDR3 contains 15 residues. From germline, CDR1 is LNHDA and CDR2 SQIVND (reference sequence). The V gene end was trimmed by 3 bases and the J gene end by 0 bases; junction bases not matched to a gene: 4. The CDR3 nucleotides are TGTGCCAGTAGTATGGGGGACAGCCTGAACACTGAAGCTTTCTTT. It encodes CASSMGDSLNTEAFF. Combining the CDR3 with reference TRBV19 and TRBJ1-1 gives the whole variable domain DGGITQSPKYLFRKEGQNVTLSCEQNLNHDAMYWYRQDPGQGLRLIYYSQIVNDFQKGDIAEGYSVSREKKESFPLTVTSAQKNPTAFYLCASSMGDSLNTEAFFGQGTRLTVV.

This clone was found a few times. The V call is TRBV7-3, the J call TRBJ1-1; possible D gene TRBD1, 5 bases. Germline V gene lookup returns CDR1 SGHTA and CDR2 FQGTGA. The CDR3 contains 13 residues. Trimming left V 9 bases short and J 5 bases short, with 16 bases between. CDR3 sequence: CASQRGLGTEAFF. For the CDR3, the DNA is TGTGCCAGTCAAAGGGGCCTGGGGACTGAAGCTTTCTTT. Full variable domain (outside the CDR3, taken from reference TRBV7-3 and TRBJ1-1): GAGVSQTPSNKVTEKGKYVELRCDPISGHTALYWYRQSLGQGPEFLIYFQGTGAADDSGLPNDRFFAVRPEGSVSTLKIQRTERGDSAVYLCASQRGLGTEAFFGQGTRLTVV.

This clone came up a few times. J is TRBJ2-2 and V is TRBV5-1, with D tentatively TRBD1 (6 bases). Germline V gives CDR1 SGHRS, CDR2 YFSETQ. This CDR3 is built from 15 residues. V was trimmed by 6 bases and J by 0 bases, leaving 12 bases between them. CDR3 nucleotides: TGCGCCAGCAAAATACAGGGCGCGAACACCGGGGAGCTGTTTTTT. It codes for CASKIQGANTGELFF. Complete variable domain (other parts from reference TRBV5-1 and TRBJ2-2): KAGVTQTPRYLIKTRGQQVTLSCSPISGHRSVSWYQQTPGQGLQFLFEYFSETQRNKGNFPGRFSGRQFSNSRSEMNVSTLELGDSALYLCASKIQGANTGELFFGEGSRLTVL.

The CDR3 loop reads CASTSQRTVTGNTIYF. CDR3 in DNA: TGTGCCAGCACCTCGCAGCGGACAGTTACTGGAAACACCATATATTTT. The chain couples TRBV7-2 to TRBJ1-3; perhaps TRBD1 as D (6 bases). The V end was cut by 7 bases, the J end by 2 bases, with 18 bases between. The CDR3 length is 16 residues. CDR1 and CDR2 from the germline V gene are SGHTA and FQGNSA.

The chain joins TRBV29-1 to TRBJ2-1; 7 bases line up with TRBD2. The CDR3 length is 14 residues. CDR1 and CDR2 (germline): SQVTM, ANQGSEA. V was pared by 7 bases and J by 3 bases, with 9 bases of the junction left unmatched. The chain's CDR3 is CSGKAGDFYNEQFF. The CDR3, as DNA: TGCAGCGGCAAGGCGGGGGACTTCTACAATGAGCAGTTCTTC.

This clone was picked up a small number of times. The V call is TRBV6-5, the J call TRBJ2-1; 8 nucleotides match TRBD1. Looked up from germline, CDR1 is MNHEY and CDR2 is SVGAGI. CDR3 length: 15 residues. V was pared by 5 bases and J by 5 bases, with 8 bases of the junction left unmatched. The CDR3 region has the DNA TGTGCCAGCAGTCTGGACAGGGACCCTAACAATGAGCAGTTCTTC. Protein product: CASSLDRDPNNEQFF.

In its sample, this clone was seen a few times. This chain links TRBV5-5 with TRBJ2-3, with 11 nucleotides matching TRBD1. The CDR3 totals 14 residues. From germline, CDR1 is SGHKS and CDR2 YYEKEE (reference sequence). Germline trimming cut 3 bases from V and 6 bases from J; bases unmatched to any gene: 3. The CDR3 bases are TGTGCCAGCAGCTCGGGACAGGGGGTCGATACGCAGTATTTT. It codes for CASSSGQGVDTQYF.

The rearrangement joins TRBV27 to TRBJ2-7; 15 bases agree with TRBD2. The germline gives CDR1 MNHEY, CDR2 SMNVEV (reference sequence). CDR3 length equals 13 residues. The chain's CDR3 is CVSGTSGRHEQYF. The CDR3 region has the DNA TGTGTCTCTGGGACTAGCGGGAGGCACGAGCAGTACTTC.

The V call is TRBV4-2, the J call TRBJ2-3; D is possibly TRBD2 (5 bases). CDR1 is LGHNA and CDR2 is YNFKEQ in the germline V gene. This CDR3 is built from 16 residues. V dropped 1 base and J dropped 6 bases, with 17 bases sitting between them. The CDR3 sequence: CASSQGSGNYPDTQYF. The CDR3 nucleotides read TGTGCCAGCAGCCAAGGTTCCGGGAACTACCCGGATACGCAGTATTTT.

This chain links TRBV7-3 with TRBJ2-2; the match to TRBD2 covers 7 bases. Germline assignment: CDR1 SGHTA and CDR2 FQGTGA. There are 14 residues in the CDR3. After removal of 1 base from V and 6 bases from J, the junction contained 2 bases not matched to a gene. The CDR3 protein is CASSLSGSPGELFF. The DNA for the CDR3 is TGTGCCAGCAGCTTAAGCGGGAGCCCCGGGGAGCTGTTTTTT.